The present entry profiles one T cell receptor (beta chain) with its context. Its matching antigen is unknown. The data belong to a study of cytomegalovirus exposure and HLA in healthy donors. Study in general: In terms of ancestry, the Caucasian-associated cluster contained 75% to 85% of the 398 genotyped donors. Broader study findings: A prior analysis recorded that most TCR beta V segments were productive about 87% or about 30% of the time.

Primers included in the PCR were 60 Vbeta and 13 Jbeta primers. Sequencing used immunoSEQ multiplex PCR; TCRdb keeps in-frame clones, though not all of them. The data hold under 150,000 clones, with 82% observed a single time. After removal of 4 bases from V and 7 bases from J, the junction contained 9 bases not matched to a gene. The CDR3 loop spans 13 amino acids. Germline assignment: CDR1 GTSNPN and CDR2 SVGIG (reference sequence). The origin of this receptor is a male donor in good health and CMV-seronegative. This sequence joins TRBV30 and TRBJ1-1; 7 bases fit TRBD1. Sequenced material: PBMCs. The CDR3 DNA is TGTGCCTGGAACAGACAGGGAACCGATGAAGCTTTCTTT. It yields the protein CAWNRQGTDEAFF.